Reported below is one TCR beta chain. These data belong to a study of blood T cell repertoires in COVID-19. Study-wide context: The United States, Italy and Spain were the sources of the acute and convalescent COVID-19 samples. Sources were T cells, B-cell-depleted T cells, or PBMCs; the material itself was cDNA or gDNA.

V dropped 6 bases and J dropped 5 bases, with 10 bases sitting between them. The CDR3 length is 12 residues. CDR1 WSHSY and CDR2 SAAADI come from the germline V gene. Participant-reported clinical history was the basis for cohort assignment. TCRdb's copy holds only in-frame clones and misses some; the assay was immunoSEQ multiplex PCR. This table has roughly 400,000 clones, approximately 88% appearing once. The rearrangement joins TRBV10-2 to TRBJ1-1, with D perhaps TRBD1 (5 bases). The sample was PBMCs or T cells enriched from blood (not recorded which). This TCR was sampled from a woman aged 40 to 50 with acute COVID-19. The CDR3 is CASRGGETEAFF. Written as DNA, the CDR3 is TGCGCCAGCAGGGGAGGGGAGACTGAAGCTTTCTTT.